These T cell receptor beta chains were read from a single sample in a study of OX40 agonist ivuxolimab in advanced cancers. Measured with immunoSEQ multiplex PCR; TCRdb has only the in-frame clones, and not every one. The data hold 55,000 to 70,000 clones, with approximately 86% observed a single time. Sample: CD4+ or CD8+ T cells sorted from blood, taken in a trial of the OX40 agonist ivuxolimab. Source of these receptors: an adult with an advanced solid tumor such as melanoma, head and neck, liver or kidney cancer. CDR3s include the opening cysteine and the closing phenylalanine or tryptophan. D genes are given only for firm matches. Clone size is given for some rows only: seen once, a few or many times, or a class if the clone is expanded.

J,D,V,size,CDR3,DNA
TRBJ2-6,.,TRBV4-3,.,CASSQEGAGANVLTF,TGCGCCAGCAGCCAAGAGGGGGCCGGGGCCAACGTCCTGACTTTC
TRBJ2-3,.,TRBV27,.,CASSLSLSFTDTQYF,TGTGCCAGCAGTTTATCCCTATCCTTCACAGATACGCAGTATTTT
TRBJ1-2,.,TRBV5-6,.,CASSFRGSGYTF,TGTGCCAGCAGCTTCAGGGGCTCCGGCTACACCTTC
TRBJ2-7,.,TRBV2,few,CASSGGSSFYEQYF,TGTGCCAGCAGTGGGGGGTCGAGTTTCTACGAGCAGTACTTC
TRBJ2-7,.,TRBV29-1,.,CSVAGSPYEQYF,TGCAGCGTTGCAGGGTCTCCCTACGAGCAGTACTTC
TRBJ2-2,TRBD2,TRBV30,.,CAWRPEGLAGFTGELFF,TGTGCCTGGCGCCCCGAAGGACTAGCGGGTTTCACCGGGGAGCTGTTTTTT
TRBJ2-3,.,TRBV30,.,CAWSGNGASADTQYF,TGTGCCTGGAGTGGAAACGGCGCCAGCGCAGATACGCAGTATTTT
TRBJ2-7,TRBD2,TRBV30,once,CAWMTAGGYEQYF,TGTGCCTGGATGACTGCGGGAGGTTACGAGCAGTACTTC
TRBJ1-6,.,TRBV4-1,.,CASSQVAVRSYNSPLHF,TGCGCCAGCAGCCAAGTTGCGGTACGGTCCTATAATTCACCCCTCCACTTT
TRBJ2-7,TRBD2,TRBV6-5,.,CASSHGTGGSYEQYF,TGTGCCAGCAGTCACGGTACGGGGGGCTCCTACGAGCAGTACTTC
TRBJ2-2,.,TRBV12-2,.,CASRLVGAGELFF,TGTGCAAGTCGCTTAGTAGGGGCCGGGGAGCTGTTTTTT
TRBJ2-2,TRBD2,TRBV7-2,.,CASSNLAGGRTGELFF,TGTGCCAGCAGCAACTTAGCGGGGGGCAGAACCGGGGAGCTGTTTTTT
TRBJ2-5,TRBD2,TRBV13,.,CASSKLAGGPQETQYF,TGTGCCAGCAGCAAACTAGCGGGAGGGCCTCAAGAGACCCAGTACTTC
TRBJ2-5,TRBD1,TRBV5-1,.,CASSRTGTDETQYF,TGCGCCAGCAGCCGGACAGGGACGGATGAGACCCAGTACTTC
TRBJ1-2,.,TRBV7-2,few,CASSLGAIGYTF,TGTGCCAGCAGCTTGGGGGCGATAGGCTACACCTTC
TRBJ2-1,.,TRBV18,.,CASSPPVYNEQFF,TGTGCCAGCTCACCACCGGTGTACAATGAGCAGTTCTTC
TRBJ1-5,.,TRBV2,.,CASSDEDTGNQPQHF,TGTGCCAGCAGTGATGAGGACACAGGCAATCAGCCCCAGCATTTT
TRBJ2-2,.,TRBV6-6,.,CASSQQGSGTGELFF,TGTGCCAGCAGCCAACAGGGAAGTGGAACCGGGGAGCTGTTTTTT
TRBJ2-3,TRBD2,TRBV10-3,.,CAISESGGRAGDTQYF,TGTGCCATCAGTGAGTCCGGCGGGAGGGCCGGAGATACGCAGTATTTT
TRBJ2-1,TRBD1,TRBV18,once,CASSLQGVEQFF,TGTGCCAGCTCACTACAGGGGGTTGAGCAGTTCTTC
TRBJ2-1,TRBD2,TRBV7-9,.,CASSTPRRGGRATDNEQFF,TGTGCCAGCAGCACACCTAGGCGGGGCGGGAGGGCCACCGACAATGAGCAGTTCTTC
TRBJ2-1,TRBD1,TRBV10-3,.,CAISDPGTGYNEQFF,TGTGCCATCAGCGACCCTGGGACAGGTTACAATGAGCAGTTCTTC
TRBJ1-3,.,TRBV6-1,.,CASSEAGSFSGNTIYF,TGTGCCAGCAGTGAAGCCGGCTCCTTCTCTGGAAACACCATATATTTT
TRBJ2-2,.,TRBV7-9,.,CASSLEPLNTGELFF,TGTGCCAGCAGCTTAGAGCCCCTTAACACCGGGGAGCTGTTTTTT
TRBJ1-3,.,TRBV7-2,.,CASSPIGGTIGNTIYF,TGTGCCAGCAGCCCGATCGGCGGCACAATTGGAAACACCATATATTTT
TRBJ1-1,.,TRBV19,few,CASSIGAYTEAFF,TGTGCCAGTAGTATAGGGGCTTACACTGAAGCTTTCTTT
TRBJ2-1,TRBD2,TRBV9,once,CASSPRTSQSGGEQFF,TGTGCCAGCAGCCCTCGGACTAGTCAGTCCGGAGGTGAGCAGTTCTTC
TRBJ2-7,.,TRBV29-1,.,CSVGGGSGEEQYF,TGCAGCGTTGGGGGGGGCTCGGGTGAGGAGCAGTACTTC
TRBJ2-1,.,TRBV11-2,.,CASLRTGRSYNEQFF,TGTGCCAGCCTACGTACGGGACGGTCCTACAATGAGCAGTTCTTC
TRBJ1-1,.,TRBV28,.,CASGLDRLGTEAFF,TGTGCCAGCGGCTTAGACAGGTTGGGCACTGAAGCTTTCTTT
TRBJ1-2,.,TRBV28,once,CASSRPSNYGYTF,TGTGCCAGCAGTCGCCCCTCTAACTATGGCTACACCTTC
TRBJ2-2,.,TRBV6-5,.,CASTLGGVNTGELFF,TGTGCCAGCACCTTAGGCGGGGTTAACACCGGGGAGCTGTTTTTT
TRBJ1-6,.,TRBV2,few,CASRRTGDSPLHF,TGTGCCAGCAGGAGGACGGGCGATTCACCCCTCCACTTT
TRBJ1-1,.,TRBV28,.,CASWNRGTGDASEAFF,TGTGCCAGCTGGAATCGGGGTACGGGGGATGCGAGTGAAGCTTTCTTT
TRBJ1-4,.,TRBV29-1,once,CSVEGANEKLFF,TGCAGCGTTGAAGGGGCTAATGAAAAACTGTTTTTT
TRBJ1-1,TRBD1,TRBV6-5,.,CASSARGINTEAFF,TGTGCCAGCAGTGCCAGGGGGATCAACACTGAAGCTTTCTTT
TRBJ2-7,.,TRBV5-6,.,CASSLVGRADVEQYF,TGTGCCAGCAGCTTGGTGGGCAGGGCTGATGTCGAGCAGTACTTC
TRBJ1-6,.,TRBV15,.,CATSTLIGSPLHF,TGTGCCACCAGCACCCTAATAGGGTCACCCCTCCACTTT
TRBJ1-1,TRBD1,TRBV5-5,.,CASSFGQVNTEAFF,TGTGCCAGCAGCTTCGGACAGGTAAACACTGAAGCTTTCTTT
TRBJ1-1,.,TRBV5-5,.,CASSLYQGTEAFF,TGTGCCAGCAGCTTATATCAGGGCACTGAAGCTTTCTTT
TRBJ1-2,TRBD1,TRBV9,.,CASSVDLQGAYGYTF,TGTGCCAGCAGCGTAGATTTACAGGGGGCCTATGGCTACACCTTC
TRBJ2-5,TRBD1,TRBV15,.,CATSREGTGGVRETQYF,TGTGCCACCAGCAGAGAGGGGACAGGGGGCGTGAGGGAGACCCAGTACTTC
TRBJ1-6,.,TRBV27,.,CASSSDPHPPLHF,TGTGCCAGCAGTTCGGACCCCCACCCACCCCTCCACTTT
TRBJ1-5,TRBD1,TRBV19,.,CASNSGTGSNQPQHF,TGTGCGAGTAACTCCGGGACAGGATCCAATCAGCCCCAGCATTTT
TRBJ2-7,TRBD2,TRBV7-8,few,CASSLAGAGGRYEQYF,TGTGCCAGCAGCTTAGCCGGAGCGGGGGGGCGGTACGAGCAGTACTTC
TRBJ1-2,.,TRBV4-2,few,CASSQAHGSYGYTF,TGTGCCAGCAGCCAAGCGCACGGGTCATATGGCTACACCTTC
TRBJ2-1,.,TRBV7-7,once,CASSLTSLDEQFF,TGTGCCAGCAGCCTAACTAGTTTAGATGAGCAGTTCTTC
TRBJ1-3,.,TRBV11-3,.,CASSLRADPGNTIYF,TGTGCCAGCAGTCTGCGGGCGGACCCTGGAAACACCATATATTTT
TRBJ1-1,.,TRBV14,.,CASSRNVGSAEAFF,TGTGCCAGCAGCCGTAACGTTGGAAGCGCTGAAGCTTTCTTT